This T cell receptor (beta chain) was recovered during a study of beta chain features in type 1 diabetes. General study points: More deletions and fewer insertions at VDJ junctions were seen in type 1 diabetes patients. A potential influence of HLA type upon TCRB rearrangement remained unresolved herein. In the patient group, naive, central memory and Treg TCRB repertoires seemed more alike than in the healthy donor group.

Of note for this clone: The antigen remains undetermined.

Trimming shortened V by 6 bases and J by 0 bases, and 11 bases separated the two germline ends. Germline CDR1 reads SNHLY; CDR2 reads FYNNEI. This CDR3 comprises 14 residues. Investigators reverse transcribed all isolated RNA, so they sequenced expressed TCRB transcripts. TCRdb keeps only in-frame clones here, not all; method: immunoSEQ multiplex PCR. The sample records 300,000 or so clones, roughly 8% being singletons. Each of the sorted populations had a purity greater than 98%. The receptor was derived from a woman aged 18 to 35 in good health. The chain recombines TRBV2 with TRBJ1-2, with a tentative D call TRBD1 (6 bases). Sequenced sample: central memory CD4+ T cells from blood. CDR3 region: CASRRTAANYGYTF. CDR3 sequence (DNA): TGTGCCAGCAGGCGGACAGCCGCTAACTATGGCTACACCTTC.